The 20 T cell receptor beta chains below all came from one sample that was sequenced in a study of blood T cell repertoires in COVID-19. Produced via immunoSEQ multiplex PCR; TCRdb's table is partial and in-frame only. Among 200,000 to 300,000 clones listed, over 90% were seen once. The sample comprised peripheral blood. The receptors here all came from a man younger than 40 with COVID-19, enrolled during active disease.

This chain uses TRBV7-3 with TRBJ1-1, with D unresolved. Trimming took 5 bases from V and 3 from J, leaving 16 bases between them. The CDR3 length is 15 residues. Germline V gives CDR1 SGHTA, CDR2 FQGTGA. CDR3 sequence: CASSPGSLRDTEAFF. The CDR3 nucleotides read TGTGCCAGCAGCCCGGGCAGCTTGAGGGACACTGAAGCTTTCTTT.

The V call is TRBV5-1, the J call TRBJ1-6, with no clear D. V dropped 5 bases and J dropped 11 bases, with 20 bases sitting between them. This CDR3 has 15 amino acids. Germline V lookup: CDR1 SGHRS, CDR2 YFSETQ. The CDR3 nucleotides are TGCGCCAGCAGTCTGCAAACTGGCGTGGGAGCACCCCTCCACTTT. It encodes CASSLQTGVGAPLHF.

In this sample, this clone turned up once. The CDR3 region has the DNA TGTGCCAGCAGAAGGGACAGCTATAATTCACCCCTCCACTTT. Amino acid sequence: CASRRDSYNSPLHF. The V call is TRBV27, the J call TRBJ1-6; 7 nucleotides align to TRBD1. The CDR3 covers 14 residues. The V segment lost 6 bases and the J segment 3 bases; nucleotides outside the gene matches: 2. Germline V gives CDR1 MNHEY, CDR2 SMNVEV (reference sequence).

The rearrangement uses TRBV19 and TRBJ2-5; 9 nucleotides agree with TRBD2. The ends lost 10 bases at V and 5 bases at J; junction bases unmatched: 14. Germline V CDR1 and CDR2: LNHDA, SQIVND (reference sequence). This CDR3 comprises 15 residues. The CDR3 spells CATQAGGARVETQYF. The CDR3 DNA follows: TGTGCCACCCAGGCGGGAGGGGCCAGGGTGGAGACCCAGTACTTC.

The rearrangement uses TRBV6-5 and TRBJ2-2; 10 bases align to TRBD2. The CDR3 is made up of 14 amino acids. The germline CDR1 and CDR2 sequences are MNHEY and SVGAGI. V dropped 7 bases and J dropped 4; count of bases not matched to a gene: 3. The CDR3 DNA reads as TGTGCCAGCAAGCGGGGGGGCACCACCGGGGAGCTGTTTTTT. As protein: CASKRGGTTGELFF.

The rearrangement uses TRBV18 and TRBJ2-7; 9 bases align to TRBD1. Trimming at V came to 0 bases and at J to 4 bases, leaving 4 bases not matched to a gene. Germline V gives CDR1 KGHSH, CDR2 LQKENI. This CDR3 is 15 amino acids long. As DNA, the CDR3 is TGTGCCAGCTCACCACCAGGGACAGGGATTTACGAGCAGTACTTC. Translating it yields CASSPPGTGIYEQYF.

This rearrangement joins TRBV5-6 to TRBJ1-1; the match to TRBD1 covers 7 bases. This CDR3 has 15 residues. Losses at the gene ends were 4 bases for V and 4 bases for J; bases not matched to a gene: 10. CDR1 is SGHDT, CDR2 YYEEEE, per germline. CDR3 coding DNA: TGTGCCAGCAGCCCGGTCGAGGGGGCCGGCACTGAAGCTTTCTTT. It specifies CASSPVEGAGTEAFF.

The chain is built from TRBV4-1 and TRBJ2-1, with 10 positions matching TRBD2. Germline V CDR1 and CDR2: MGHRA, YSYEKL. V lost 1 base to trimming and J lost 4 bases; unmatched junction nucleotides: 4. CDR3 length equals 16 residues. CDR3 loop: CASSQGFSGGYNEQFF. In DNA form, the CDR3 reads TGCGCCAGCAGCCAAGGGTTTAGCGGGGGGTACAATGAGCAGTTCTTC.

The chain couples TRBV19 to TRBJ1-2, with D possibly matching TRBD1 (5 bases). This CDR3 has 14 residues. CDR1 and CDR2 from the germline V gene are LNHDA and SQIVND (reference sequence). V lost 0 bases, J lost 8 bases, and 13 bases lay in between. The DNA for the CDR3 is TGTGCCAGTAGTATAGAACGCAGGGAGGGAGGCTACACCTTC. It translates to CASSIERREGGYTF.

This rearrangement joins TRBV10-3 to TRBJ2-7; 13 bases fit TRBD2. Germline V CDR1 and CDR2: ENHRY, SYGVKD. CDR3 length equals 15 residues. Losses at the gene ends were 7 bases for V and 5 bases for J; bases not matched to a gene: 8. This chain's CDR3 is CAINPTSGGANEQYF. CDR3 sequence (DNA): TGTGCCATCAATCCCACTAGCGGGGGGGCCAACGAGCAGTACTTC.

The chain carries TRBV5-6 and TRBJ2-1; D may be TRBD2 (6 bases). Trimming removed 5 bases from V and 6 bases from J, with 12 bases in between. This CDR3 comprises 13 residues. The germline gives CDR1 SGHDT, CDR2 YYEEEE. CDR3 region: CASRYGLSNEQFF. CDR3 nucleotide sequence: TGTGCCAGCAGATACGGACTAAGCAATGAGCAGTTCTTC.

This clone showed up just a few times. This chain joins TRBV5-1 and TRBJ1-3; no clear D. Germline loops: CDR1 SGHRS, CDR2 YFSETQ. The CDR3 is 16 amino acids. Deletions cut 0 bases from V and 0 bases from J, with 10 bases between. CDR3 in amino acids: CASSLERLSSGNTIYF. The CDR3 DNA is TGCGCCAGCAGCTTGGAGCGACTGAGCTCTGGAAACACCATATATTTT.

This chain links TRBV29-1 with TRBJ2-7; 14 positions agree with TRBD2. This CDR3 has 18 amino acids. Trimming at V came to 1 base and at J to 7 bases, leaving 15 bases not matched to a gene. CDR1 is SQVTM and CDR2 is ANQGSEA in the germline V gene. CDR3 residues: CSVEGTSGGPNGVREQYF. CDR3 nucleotide sequence: TGCAGCGTTGAAGGGACTAGCGGGGGGCCAAATGGGGTACGGGAGCAGTACTTC.

The rearrangement links TRBV10-1 to TRBJ2-5; D gene uncertain. Per germline, CDR1 WNHNN and CDR2 SYGVQD (reference sequence). The germline V and J ends were trimmed by 0 bases and 5 bases, with 7 bases remaining between them. This CDR3 comprises 13 residues. The DNA of the CDR3 is TGCGCCAGCAGTGAGTCTAACTACGAGACCCAGTACTTC. Translation gives CASSESNYETQYF.

The chain has TRBV4-1 and TRBJ1-6; 10 nucleotides agree with TRBD1. The V gene end was trimmed by 1 base and the J gene end by 9 bases; junction bases not matched to a gene: 3. The CDR3 has 15 residues. The germline CDR1 and CDR2 sequences are MGHRA and YSYEKL. CDR3 amino acids: CASSQGTGGFSPLHF. The CDR3 bases are TGCGCCAGCAGCCAAGGGACAGGGGGTTTTTCACCCCTCCACTTT.

This chain uses TRBV7-6 with TRBJ2-2; 10 positions agree with TRBD2. The V segment lost 4 bases and the J segment 4 bases; nucleotides outside the gene matches: 6. The germline V gene has CDR1 SGHVS and CDR2 FNYEAQ. This CDR3 is 16 amino acids long. In nucleotides, the CDR3 is TGTGCCAGCAGCTCGGCGTCTAGCGGGGGCACCGGGGAGCTGTTTTTT. Its protein product is CASSSASSGGTGELFF.

The chain combines TRBV14 with TRBJ1-4; 8 bases are a match to TRBD1. This CDR3 spans 16 amino acids. CDR1 and CDR2 from the germline V gene are SGHDN and FVKESK. Trimming cost V 3 bases and J 0 bases; bases outside gene matches: 3. The CDR3 protein is CASSHRTGSTNEKLFF. In DNA form, the CDR3 reads TGTGCCAGCAGCCATAGGACAGGGTCAACTAATGAAAAACTGTTTTTT.

The V gene is TRBV7-9, the J gene TRBJ1-2; 7 positions match TRBD1. CDR3 length equals 16 residues. The V gene end was trimmed by 5 bases and the J gene end by 4 bases; junction bases not matched to a gene: 13. Germline V gene sequence: CDR1 SEHNR, CDR2 FQNEAQ (reference sequence). The CDR3 region is CASSRLAGTAIYGYTF. CDR3 DNA: TGTGCCAGCAGCCGCCTGGCCGGGACAGCCATCTATGGCTACACCTTC.

The count of this clone is one. The V gene is TRBV7-2, the J gene TRBJ1-3; D is unclear. V lost 2 bases, J lost 2 bases, and 13 bases lay in between. Germline lookup yields CDR1 SGHTA and CDR2 FQGNSA. The CDR3 sequence is 16 residues long. The CDR3 region is CASSLSKRVTGNTIYF. The DNA for the CDR3 is TGTGCCAGCAGCTTAAGTAAGAGGGTCACTGGAAACACCATATATTTT.

V and J are TRBV7-6 and TRBJ2-4; 11 bases line up with TRBD1. The germline gives CDR1 SGHVS, CDR2 FNYEAQ. CDR3 length: 16 amino acids. V was clipped by 5 bases and J by 2 bases; unmatched bases: 5. For the CDR3, the DNA is TGTGCCAGCAGCCCTGGACAGGGGGCTTCCAAAAACATTCAGTACTTC. It is translated as CASSPGQGASKNIQYF.